Shown below are 19 T cell receptor beta chains from a single sample sequenced in a study of CXCR3-negative and CXCR3-positive naive CD8 T cells. Study outcomes and limitations: Higher TRB CDR3 hydrophobicity marked CXCR3-positive naive cells relative to CXCR3-negative naive cells.

Antigen specificity for these receptors is unknown. Each TRB cDNA library was prepared by 5' RACE (with UMI labels). TCRdb reprocessed the 5' RACE reads and keeps a single row for each CDR3 protein, giving no DNA. Recorded for this sample: some 110,000 distinct CDR3 sequences. Sequences were obtained from naive CXCR3+ CD8+ T cells from blood. Sample subset: CD45RO-CCR7+CD27+CD95- naive CD8+ T cells expressing CXCR3 (TNR3+). All receptors derive from a human donor in good health. Some clones in this sample may be carry-over from other donors' samples.

The gene calls are TRBV7-6 and TRBJ2-1. The CDR3 loop spans 18 amino acids. Germline CDR1 is SGHVS and CDR2 is FNYEAQ. This CDR3 reads CASSLASGDGGSYNEQFF.

The chain has TRBV9 and TRBJ2-1; the D gene TCRdb calls, TRBD1, cannot be checked with no DNA. CDR3 length equals 15 residues. Germline V gives CDR1 SGDLS, CDR2 YYNGEE. CDR3 region: CASSVDEGTYNEQFF.

V gene TRBV6-1 combines with J gene TRBJ1-1; with no DNA, the TCRdb D assignment of TRBD1 cannot be verified. Looked up from germline, CDR1 is MNHNS and CDR2 is SASEGT. The CDR3 runs to 14 residues. The chain's CDR3 is CASRQTGDGTEAFF.

The genes are TRBV29-1 and TRBJ2-3. The CDR3 contains 13 residues. The V gene's germline CDR1 is SQVTM and CDR2 ANQGSEA. CDR3: CSVPEQITDTQYF.

This sequence joins TRBV21-1 and TRBJ2-1; TCRdb outputs TRBD2, but without DNA this stays unchecked. TRBV21-1 is a listed pseudogene. This CDR3 has 16 amino acids. CDR3 sequence reads: CASSKRLTDFDNEQFF.

CDR3 protein: CAISDPLAGALYGYTF. The chain couples TRBV10-3 to TRBJ1-2; TCRdb indicates TRBD1, and absent DNA this call remains unverified. This CDR3 has 16 amino acids. Per the germline V gene, CDR1 is ENHRY and CDR2 is SYGVKD.

This chain uses TRBV19 with TRBJ1-5; TCRdb's assignment of TRBD1 cannot be checked, as there is no DNA. The CDR3 spans 12 residues. Germline lookup yields CDR1 LNHDA and CDR2 SQIVND (reference sequence). The CDR3 here is CASRLGVQPQHF. Supplemented by reference TRBV19 and TRBJ1-5, the full variable domain reads DGGITQSPKYLFRKEGQNVTLSCEQNLNHDAMYWYRQDPGQGLRLIYYSQIVNDFQKGDIAEGYSVSREKKESFPLTVTSAQKNPTAFYLCASRLGVQPQHFGDGTRLSIL.

The gene calls are TRBV11-2 and TRBJ2-5; the TCRdb D gene call, TRBD2, has no DNA to confirm it. CDR1 SGHAT and CDR2 FQNNGV come from the germline V gene. The CDR3 spans 14 residues. CDR3 in amino acids: CASSLSKKRETQYF.

V is TRBV5-1 and J is TRBJ1-2; there is no DNA to check the TCRdb D call of TRBD1. Germline CDR1 SGHRS, CDR2 YFSETQ. The CDR3 spans 17 residues. Here the CDR3 reads CASSPTSSWGLNYGYTF.

The J gene is TRBJ1-3, the V gene TRBV6-2 or TRBV6-3. The CDR3 contains 15 residues. In germline, CDR1 is MNHEY, CDR2 SVGEGT. Here the CDR3 reads CASSSDGTSGNTIYF.

The chain combines TRBV18 with TRBJ2-4; TCRdb returns TRBD2, unconfirmable since there is no DNA. The CDR3 spans 15 residues. Germline CDR1 is KGHSH and CDR2 is LQKENI. CDR3: CASSPLAGEENIQYF. Looking up the rest from reference TRBV18 and TRBJ2-4 gives the full variable domain: NAGVMQNPRHLVRRRGQEARLRCSPMKGHSHVYWYRQLPEEGLKFMVYLQKENIIDESGMPKERFSAEFPKEGPSILRIQQVVRGDSAAYFCASSPLAGEENIQYFGAGTRLSVL.

CDR3 loop: CASSQVGGISGANVLTF. The V and J genes are TRBV3-1 and TRBJ2-6; the TRBD2 assignment by TCRdb is unverifiable without DNA. Germline lookup yields CDR1 LGHDT and CDR2 YNNKEL (reference sequence). This CDR3 has 17 amino acids.

The rearrangement joins TRBV7-9 to TRBJ1-2; TCRdb's D call of TRBD1 is untestable without DNA. CDR3 length: 14 residues. Germline V gene sequence: CDR1 SEHNR, CDR2 FQNEAQ (reference sequence). The CDR3 region is CASSLGDSFYGYTF.

The rearrangement joins TRBV7-9 to TRBJ1-1; the TCRdb call, TRBD1, lacks DNA for checking. CDR3 length: 15 residues. Germline V gene data show CDR1 as SEHNR and CDR2 as FQNEAQ (reference sequence). CDR3 amino acids: CASSLDLGLNTEAFF.

The rearrangement joins TRBV6-5 to TRBJ2-6. The germline CDR1 and CDR2 sequences are MNHEY and SVGAGI. The CDR3 totals 15 residues. The CDR3 protein is CASSYGTSGANVLTF.

CDR3 region: CAISQQLAGGPNEQFF. The rearrangement joins TRBV10-3 to TRBJ2-1; the D call of TRBD2 rests on TCRdb alone, since no DNA is present to check it. The CDR3 length is 16 residues. Germline-derived CDR1 and CDR2 are ENHRY and SYGVKD.

The chain carries TRBV24-1 and TRBJ2-2; TCRdb designates TRBD1, a call that cannot be tested without DNA. CDR1 is KGHDR and CDR2 is SFDVKD in the germline V gene. The CDR3 has 17 amino acids. This CDR3 is CATSDSRDSSNTGELFF.

This sequence joins TRBV6-5 and TRBJ2-3; TCRdb proposes TRBD1, but this gene call is untestable without DNA. The CDR3 is 17 residues long. Germline lookup yields CDR1 MNHEY and CDR2 SVGAGI. The CDR3 sequence is CASSPSWTGGRTDTQYF.

The chain uses TRBV14 and TRBJ2-1; there is no DNA to check the TCRdb D call of TRBD1. The CDR3 covers 15 residues. CDR1 is SGHDN, CDR2 FVKESK, per germline. The CDR3 here is CASSQATTPLDEQFF.